The 15 T cell receptor beta chains presented below share a single source sample, sequenced in a study of T cell repertoires in cytomegalovirus infection. These receptors have no identified antigens. TCRdb re-called the reads with MiXCR, one entry per CDR3 protein. The data contain about 100,000 distinct CDR3 sequences, around 28% of them singletons. This specimen consisted of CD8+ T cells from cultured PBMCs, obtained from culture after CMV antigen stimulation. The receptors were sampled from a human donor in good health (CMV status not recorded). Some clones in this sample may be carry-over from other donors' samples.

This clonotype was detected ten times or more. The chain couples TRBV6-2 or TRBV6-3 to TRBJ1-1, with 12 bases lining up with TRBD1. In germline, CDR1 is MNHEY, CDR2 SVGEGT. V trimming: 2 bases; J trimming: 0 bases; junction bases outside the gene matches: 7. This CDR3 region has 18 residues. The CDR3 reads CASSYTSGQGALNTEAFF. In DNA form, the CDR3 reads TGTGCCAGCAGTTACACTTCGGGACAGGGGGCCCTGAACACTGAAGCTTTCTTT.

This CDR3 is CASSRTGTGLLMNTEAFF. CDR3 nucleotide sequence: TGTGCCAGCAGCCGAACCGGGACAGGGCTACTTATGAACACTGAAGCTTTCTTT. V gene TRBV5-6 combines with J gene TRBJ1-1, with 9 bases identical to TRBD1. Germline V gene sequence: CDR1 SGHDT, CDR2 YYEEEE. With V trimmed by 4 bases and J by 0 bases, 13 bases remained unmatched. The CDR3 consists of 18 residues.

The V and J genes are TRBV4-2 and TRBJ2-7; TRBD2 matches 11 bases. CDR1 and CDR2 from the germline V gene are LGHNA and YNFKEQ. CDR3 length: 17 amino acids. V lost 0 bases, J lost 1 base, and 5 bases stayed unmatched. The CDR3 here is CASSQDDSGGVSYEQYF. The CDR3 DNA is TGTGCCAGCAGCCAAGATGATAGCGGGGGGGTATCCTACGAGCAGTACTTC.

This chain connects TRBV27 to TRBJ1-1; D ambiguous. The CDR3 is made up of 14 amino acids. Per germline, CDR1 MNHEY and CDR2 SMNVEV (reference sequence). With 4 bases removed from V and 7 bases from J, the gap between germline ends came to 16 bases. The CDR3 region is CASSSLAVIHEAFF. For the CDR3, the DNA is TGTGCCAGCAGTTCCCTCGCGGTAATCCATGAAGCTTTCTTT.

This clonotype was detected a few times. The chain uses TRBV20-1 and TRBJ1-1; 8 bases are a match to TRBD1. The J segment lost 4 bases and the V segment lost 0 bases, leaving 10 bases of the junction unmatched. The CDR3 sequence is 16 residues long. The germline V gene encodes CDR1 DFQATT and CDR2 SNEGSKA (reference sequence). CDR3 nucleotide sequence: TGCAGTGCTAGAGACGCTCGCAGGGGGCAGCGCACTGAAGCTTTCTTT. Translating gives CSARDARRGQRTEAFF.

V usage is TRBV29-1 and J usage is TRBJ2-1, with 8 positions matching TRBD2. V shed 0 bases, J shed 8 bases, and the junction held 3 bases outside the gene matches. The CDR3 contains 13 residues. Germline V CDR1 and CDR2: SQVTM, ANQGSEA. CDR3: CSVEDGGAYEQFF. The CDR3 DNA is TGCAGCGTTGAAGACGGGGGGGCGTATGAGCAGTTCTTC.

The rearrangement uses TRBV20-1 and TRBJ1-1, with D possibly being TRBD1 (5 bases). The CDR3 is 13 residues long. V was cut by 1 base and J by 3 bases, with 9 bases left in between. Germline V gives CDR1 DFQATT, CDR2 SNEGSKA (reference sequence). CDR3 coding DNA: TGCAGTGCTAGAGGTGGGGGGTACACTGAAGCTTTCTTT. Protein product: CSARGGGYTEAFF.

This clonotype was recorded at least ten times. This sequence joins TRBV12-3 or TRBV12-4 and TRBJ2-2, with 9 nucleotides matching TRBD1. The CDR3 sequence is 16 residues long. With 5 bases clipped from V and 4 bases from J, the junction kept 8 bases outside the gene matches. The CDR3 nucleotides are TGTGCCAGCAGTGACCGGGACAGGGAAAGCACCGGGGAGCTGTTTTTT. Translated, it gives CASSDRDRESTGELFF.

V usage is TRBV18 and J usage is TRBJ2-2; D uncertain. Germline lookup yields CDR1 KGHSH and CDR2 LQKENI. V was pared by 6 bases and J by 1 base, with 9 bases between. The CDR3 runs 14 residues. The CDR3 reads CASSTDGNTGELFF. CDR3 in DNA: TGTGCCAGCTCGACGGACGGGAACACCGGGGAGCTGTTTTTT. Complete variable domain (other parts from reference TRBV18 and TRBJ2-2): NAGVMQNPRHLVRRRGQEARLRCSPMKGHSHVYWYRQLPEEGLKFMVYLQKENIIDESGMPKERFSAEFPKEGPSILRIQQVVRGDSAAYFCASSTDGNTGELFFGEGSRLTVL.

Only a few counts were recorded for this clonotype. The chain recombines TRBV7-2 with TRBJ2-7, with D perhaps TRBD2 (6 bases). This CDR3 comprises 14 residues. Trimming left V 5 bases short and J 2 bases short, with 13 bases between. Per the germline V gene, CDR1 is SGHTA and CDR2 is FQGNSA. The CDR3 DNA reads as TGTGCCAGCAGCCCGAGGGCGGGGCCCTACGAGCAGTACTTC. It is translated as CASSPRAGPYEQYF.

The gene calls are TRBV12-3 or TRBV12-4 and TRBJ2-2; either TRBD1 or TRBD2 may supply D (5 bases each). This CDR3 is built from 14 residues. Trimming removed 7 bases at V and 7 bases at J, with 16 bases between. DNA for the CDR3: TGTGCCAGCACCTTGGGGGTCTCCGGCGGGGAGCTGTTTTTT. It translates to CASTLGVSGGELFF.

This clonotype was detected many times. The gene calls are TRBV9 and TRBJ1-3, with 9 bases lining up with TRBD1. CDR1 is SGDLS, CDR2 YYNGEE, per germline. This CDR3 has 16 amino acids. V shed 0 bases and J 0 bases; nucleotides not matched to a gene: 1. As DNA, the CDR3 is TGTGCCAGCAGCGTAGAGGACAGGGGCTCTGGAAACACCATATATTTT. It encodes CASSVEDRGSGNTIYF.

The genes are TRBV7-6 and TRBJ2-7, with D hard to call. V shed 2 bases and J shed 2 bases, with 10 bases lying between them. This CDR3 is built from 14 residues. The germline CDR1 and CDR2 sequences are SGHVS and FNYEAQ. The CDR3: CASSLSNFAYEQYF. The CDR3 DNA follows: TGTGCCAGCAGCTTATCGAACTTCGCCTACGAGCAGTACTTC.

This chain connects TRBV7-9 to TRBJ1-3; D remains unclear. CDR1 SEHNR and CDR2 FQNEAQ come from the germline V gene (reference sequence). The V end was cut by 5 bases, the J end by 2 bases, with 16 bases between. The CDR3 totals 16 residues. The CDR3 region is CASSPPSGDPGNTIYF. The CDR3 nucleotides read TGTGCCAGCAGCCCCCCGAGTGGGGATCCTGGAAACACCATATATTTT.

This clonotype was seen more than once but under ten times. The CDR3, as DNA: TGTGCCAGCAGCTTTGGGGTTACTGAAGCTTTCTTT. Its translation: CASSFGVTEAFF. The chain couples TRBV7-2 to TRBJ1-1; D remains ambiguous. The germline V gene has CDR1 SGHTA and CDR2 FQGNSA. The CDR3 spans 12 residues. V shed 3 bases and J shed 5 bases, with 7 bases lying between them.